One sample yielded the 2 T cell receptor beta chains listed below, sequenced in a study of blood T cell repertoires in COVID-19 (dated by TCRdb to 2019 to 2021). The library relied on the immunoSEQ multiplex PCR assay. In TCRdb, the immuneACCESS table is reduced to in-frame sequences with V and J assigned. These tables do not hold every clone; where another copy was compared, an unresolved V gene accounts for under half, and the others remain unexplained. Here the sample has some 200,000 clones; approximately 80% occur a single time. The ten top clones hold approximately 4.7% of the sample. The sequenced material came from PBMCs or T cells enriched from blood (not recorded which). All receptors derive from a woman aged 55-70 years with acute COVID-19.

The genes are TRBV4-3 and TRBJ1-5, with D uncertain. Trimming took off 0 bases at V and 3 bases at J, with 3 bases between the two ends. Germline values: CDR1 LGHNA, CDR2 YSLEER. This CDR3 is built from 13 residues. The DNA for the CDR3 is TGCGCCAGCAGCCAAGATAACAATCAGCCCCAGCATTTT. Protein product: CASSQDNNQPQHF.

This clone was counted between two and nine times. The chain uses TRBV3-1 (or the pseudogene TRBV3-2) and TRBJ1-3; D is uncertain. V was cut by 5 bases and J by 0 bases, with 8 bases left in between. The length of the CDR3 is 14 residues. Per the germline V gene, CDR1 is LGHDT and CDR2 is YNNKEL (reference sequence). CDR3 protein: CASSFKSSGNTIYF. The CDR3 DNA is TGTGCCAGCAGCTTCAAGAGCTCTGGAAACACCATATATTTT.